The clone carrying this T cell receptor (beta chain) has more than one count but fewer than ten. No antigen is known for it. A universal primer site was created by template switching, with the cDNA bearing unique molecular identifiers. TCRdb reprocessed the 5' RACE reads with MiXCR, giving one entry per CDR3 protein. The sample has 1.5 million to 2 million distinct CDR3 sequences; roughly 35% are singletons. Only healthy Caucasians were included as donors. The data belong to a study of identical twins. Study-wide points: In zero-insertion analyses, partial confounding could arise from invariant MAIT and iNKT cells. Models came in too low on out-of-frame TCR alpha sharing in monozygotic twins.

V lost 4 bases, J lost 0 bases, and 13 bases lay in between. CDR1 and CDR2 from the germline V gene are DFQATT and SNEGSKA (reference sequence). The CDR3 is made up of 14 amino acids. This clonotype was sampled from a newborn girl in good health. This chain links TRBV20-1 with TRBJ2-7; no reliable D call. The sequenced sample consisted of cord blood. The CDR3 DNA sequence: TGCAGTGCTACGGCAGCTCAAAGCTCCTACGAGCAGTACTTC. It is translated as CSATAAQSSYEQYF.